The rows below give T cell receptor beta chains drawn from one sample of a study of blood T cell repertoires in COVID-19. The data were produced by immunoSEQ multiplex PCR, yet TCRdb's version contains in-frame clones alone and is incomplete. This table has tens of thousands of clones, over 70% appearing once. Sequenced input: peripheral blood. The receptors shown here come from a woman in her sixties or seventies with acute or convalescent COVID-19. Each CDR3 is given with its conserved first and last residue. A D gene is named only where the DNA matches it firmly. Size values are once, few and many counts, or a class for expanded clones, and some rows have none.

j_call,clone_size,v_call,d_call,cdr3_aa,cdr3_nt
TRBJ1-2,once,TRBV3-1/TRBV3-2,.,CASSPQGEGYGYTF,TGTGCCAGCAGCCCCCAAGGGGAGGGCTATGGCTACACCTTC
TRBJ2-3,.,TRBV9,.,CASSLSGTRLQHTQYF,TGTGCCAGCAGCCTCTCCGGGACTCGACTACAACATACGCAGTATTTT
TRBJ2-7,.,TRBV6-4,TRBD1,CASSRDRGSYEQYF,TGTGCCAGCAGTCGGGACAGGGGTTCCTACGAGCAGTACTTC
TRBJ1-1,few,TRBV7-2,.,CASSLQGRITEAFF,TGTGCCAGCAGCCTCCAGGGAAGGATCACTGAAGCTTTCTTT
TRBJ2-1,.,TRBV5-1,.,CASSLGQRDNEQFF,TGCGCCAGCAGCTTGGGACAGCGTGACAATGAGCAGTTCTTC
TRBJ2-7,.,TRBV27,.,CASSLVTGGRNEQYF,TGTGCCAGCAGTTTGGTGACAGGAGGTCGGAACGAGCAGTACTTC
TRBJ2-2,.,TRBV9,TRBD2,CASSVSSGGPTNTGELFF,TGTGCCAGCAGCGTTTCTAGCGGGGGCCCTACTAACACCGGGGAGCTGTTTTTT
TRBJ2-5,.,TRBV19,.,CASSKGPQETQYF,TGTGCCAGTAGTAAGGGGCCCCAAGAGACCCAGTACTTC
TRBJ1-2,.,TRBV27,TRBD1,CASSLLHRGYGYTF,TGTGCCAGCAGTTTACTCCACAGGGGCTATGGCTACACCTTC
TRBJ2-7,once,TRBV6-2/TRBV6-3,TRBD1,CASSYADRGSEQYF,TGTGCCAGCAGTTACGCGGACAGGGGTTCCGAGCAGTACTTC
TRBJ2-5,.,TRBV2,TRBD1,CASKQGVNGETQYF,TGTGCCAGCAAACAGGGGGTAAATGGGGAGACCCAGTACTTC
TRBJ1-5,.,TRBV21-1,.,CASSKYVQGQTNQPQHF,TGTGCCAGCAGCAAATATGTACAGGGGCAGACAAATCAGCCCCAGCATTTT
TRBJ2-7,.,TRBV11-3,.,CASSGRDNYEQYF,TGTGCCAGCAGCGGCCGGGACAACTACGAGCAGTACTTC
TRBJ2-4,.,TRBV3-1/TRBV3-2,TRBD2,CASSQGTSGGSLAKNIQYF,TGTGCCAGCAGCCAAGGAACTAGCGGGGGATCGTTAGCCAAAAACATTCAGTACTTC
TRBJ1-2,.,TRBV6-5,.,CASSPGGIYGYTF,TGTGCCAGCAGCCCCGGGGGGATCTATGGCTACACCTTC
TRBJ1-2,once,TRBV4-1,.,CASSQENDRMRNYGYTF,TGCGCCAGCAGCCAAGAGAATGACAGAATGAGAAACTATGGCTACACCTTC
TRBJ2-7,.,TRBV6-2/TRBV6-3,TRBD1,CASSHGQGADEQYF,TGTGCCAGCAGTCATGGACAGGGGGCGGACGAGCAGTACTTC
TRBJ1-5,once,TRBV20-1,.,CSASGALSSNQPQHF,TGCAGTGCTAGTGGGGCTCTTTCTAGCAATCAGCCCCAGCATTTT
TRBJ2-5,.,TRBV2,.,CASSEVGETQYF,TGTGCCAGCAGTGAGGTCGGGGAGACCCAGTACTTC
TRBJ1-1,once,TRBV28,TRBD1,CASSLGTGGGWGEAFF,TGTGCCAGCAGTTTAGGGACAGGGGGCGGATGGGGTGAAGCTTTCTTT
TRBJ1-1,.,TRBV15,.,CATSPQGRLITEAFF,TGTGCCACCAGCCCCCAGGGCAGGTTAATAACTGAAGCTTTCTTT
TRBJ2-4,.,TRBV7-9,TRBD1,CASSPTQGASKNIQYF,TGTGCCAGCAGCCCGACCCAGGGGGCTTCCAAAAACATTCAGTACTTC
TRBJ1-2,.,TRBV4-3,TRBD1,CASSQDGTGGFYGYTF,TGCGCCAGCAGCCAGGACGGGACAGGGGGCTTCTATGGCTACACCTTC
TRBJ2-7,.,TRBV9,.,CASSVAPGSSYEQYF,TGTGCCAGCAGCGTAGCCCCGGGTAGCTCCTACGAGCAGTACTTC
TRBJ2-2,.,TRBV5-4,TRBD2,CASSLAANTGELFF,TGTGCCAGCAGTCTAGCGGCGAACACCGGGGAGCTGTTTTTT
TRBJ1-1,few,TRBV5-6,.,CASSLAGFGTEAFF,TGTGCCAGCAGCTTGGCAGGGTTTGGAACTGAAGCTTTCTTT
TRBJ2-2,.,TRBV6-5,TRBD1,CASRPGQGGAGELFF,TGTGCCAGCAGGCCCGGACAGGGGGGGGCCGGGGAGCTGTTTTTT
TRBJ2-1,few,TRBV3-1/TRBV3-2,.,CASSQVRGNEQFF,TGTGCCAGCAGCCAAGTTCGAGGTAATGAGCAGTTCTTC
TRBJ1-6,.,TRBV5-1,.,CASSLSQNNSPLHF,TGCGCCAGCAGCTTGAGTCAGAATAATTCACCCCTCCACTTT
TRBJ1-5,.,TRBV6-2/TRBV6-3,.,CASSYGSGGQPQHF,TGTGCCAGCAGTTATGGGTCGGGGGGTCAGCCCCAGCATTTT
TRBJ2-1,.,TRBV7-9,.,CASSLPPWYRSSYNEQFF,TGTGCCAGCAGCTTGCCACCTTGGTACAGGAGCTCCTACAATGAGCAGTTCTTC
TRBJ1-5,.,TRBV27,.,CASSPDRGENQPQHF,TGTGCCAGCAGCCCAGATCGGGGGGAGAATCAGCCCCAGCATTTT
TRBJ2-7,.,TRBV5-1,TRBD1,CASSPTTGYNEQYF,TGCGCCAGCAGCCCAACGACAGGGTACAACGAGCAGTACTTC
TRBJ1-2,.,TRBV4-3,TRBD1,CASSLDRENNYGYTF,TGCGCCAGCAGCCTCGACAGGGAAAACAACTATGGCTACACCTTC
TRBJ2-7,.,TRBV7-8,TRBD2,CASRPSGVYEQYF,TGTGCCAGCAGGCCTAGCGGGGTTTACGAGCAGTACTTC
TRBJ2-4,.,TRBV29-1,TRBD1,CSVAGTGVDIQYF,TGCAGCGTTGCCGGGACAGGGGTTGACATTCAGTACTTC
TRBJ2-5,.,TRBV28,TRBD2,CASSSPGIAGIGTQYF,TGTGCCAGCAGTTCCCCGGGGATAGCGGGGATTGGGACCCAGTACTTC
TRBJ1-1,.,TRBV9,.,CASSVAGAGSEAFF,TGTGCCAGCAGCGTAGCGGGCGCGGGATCTGAAGCTTTCTTT
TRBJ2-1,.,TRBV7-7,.,CASSPGDNEQFF,TGTGCTAGCAGCCCCGGGGACAATGAGCAGTTCTTC
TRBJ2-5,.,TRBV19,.,CASSIKPQETQYF,TGTGCCAGTAGTATTAAGCCACAAGAGACCCAGTACTTC
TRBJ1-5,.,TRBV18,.,CASSQYNQPQHF,TGTGCCAGCTCCCAGTATAATCAGCCCCAGCATTTT
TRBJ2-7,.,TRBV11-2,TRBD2,CASSSIAGYYEQYF,TGTGCCAGCAGCTCTATAGCGGGATACTACGAGCAGTACTTC
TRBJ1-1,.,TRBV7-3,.,CASSRHRENTEAFF,TGTGCCAGCAGTCGGCACAGAGAGAACACTGAAGCTTTCTTT
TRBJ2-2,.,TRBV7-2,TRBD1,CASSSTTGLRTGELFF,TGTGCCAGCAGCTCCACGACAGGGTTGAGGACCGGGGAGCTGTTTTTT
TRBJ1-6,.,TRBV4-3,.,CASSQGGAYNSPLHF,TGCGCCAGCAGCCAAGGGGGGGCCTATAATTCACCCCTCCACTTT
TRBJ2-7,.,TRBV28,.,CASRSGTHSLYEQYF,TGTGCCAGCAGATCCGGGACACATTCTCTCTACGAGCAGTACTTC
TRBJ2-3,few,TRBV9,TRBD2,CASSQTGGDRRLQSTDTQYF,TGTGCCAGCAGCCAAACCGGGGGGGATCGGCGATTACAAAGCACAGATACGCAGTATTTT
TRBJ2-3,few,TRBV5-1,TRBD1,CASSLGQGADTQYF,TGCGCCAGCAGCTTGGGGCAGGGGGCAGATACGCAGTATTTT
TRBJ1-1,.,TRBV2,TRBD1,CASSRDSRLEAFF,TGTGCCAGCAGTCGGGACAGTCGCCTTGAAGCTTTCTTT